This record looks at one TCR beta chain sequence and its context. Antigen: not known. Produced via immunoSEQ multiplex PCR; TCRdb's table is partial and in-frame only. Found here are some 100,000 clones, 85% to 95% of them singletons; the top ten hold over 0.055%. The CDR3 is made up of 13 amino acids. Unmatched junction bases numbered 0, after V lost 0 bases and J lost 4 bases. The germline V gene has CDR1 SGHDT and CDR2 YYEEEE. The data are from a study of graft-versus-host responses after intestinal transplantation. The material was unstimulated CD8+ T cells sorted from spleen or lymph node cells, obtained before transplant. The clonotype comes from a human donor who was the organ donor for an intestinal transplant. The rearrangement links TRBV5-6 to TRBJ2-7; TRBD1 matches 8 bases. CDR3 residues: CASSLDRGYEQYF. For the CDR3, the DNA is TGTGCCAGCAGCTTGGACAGGGGGTACGAGCAGTACTTC.